This T cell receptor beta chain was documented in a study of T cells in localized non-small cell lung cancer. Produced via immunoSEQ multiplex PCR; TCRdb's table is partial and in-frame only. This table holds over 1,000 clones, about 20% found once. This clone is classed as medium-sized. The antigen is not known. Each adjacent lung sample was taken at least 2 cm from the tumor margin and was free of atypia. Broader study findings: Adjacent lung had a median 57 of the 100 largest tumor clones.

The source was normal lung tissue next to the tumor, collected before any cancer treatment. This sequence originates from a male donor at least 60 years old with stage I lung adenocarcinoma.

The CDR3 bases are TGTGCCAGCAGCCACGACCTCAGGGGGAACGAGCAGTACTTC. Encoded protein: CASSHDLRGNEQYF. V and J are TRBV11-3 and TRBJ2-7, with 7 bases matching TRBD1. Looked up from germline, CDR1 is SGHNT and CDR2 is YENEEA. Trimming took 5 bases from V and 5 from J; bases not matched to a gene: 9. The CDR3 loop spans 14 amino acids.